This TCR beta chain was sequenced during a study of graft-versus-host responses after intestinal transplantation. Study background: Transplants were multivisceral, liver-intestinal, or isolated intestinal. Tacrolimus and steroids were given for three to four years to all recipients after anti-thymocyte globulin induction. Study conclusions and caveats: Ileal or blood samples showed some GvH clones first, and such clones were also found in recipient marrow. Circulating GvH clones peaking coincided with falling HvG clones soon after transplant.

V shed 3 bases and J 5 bases; nucleotides not matched to a gene: 10. CDR3 length: 17 residues. Looked up from germline, CDR1 is SGHRS and CDR2 is YFSETQ. About this clone itself: The target antigen is unknown.

Profiled with immunoSEQ multiplex PCR; TCRdb holds only in-frame clones, not every one. The data show roughly 90,000 clones, about 89% seen once. The specimen comprised unstimulated CD8+ T cells sorted from spleen or lymph node cells, sampled before intestinal transplant. The sequence derives from a human donor who received an intestinal transplant. The rearrangement joins TRBV5-1 to TRBJ2-5; TRBD2 agrees at 13 bases. The CDR3 is CASSWAGLAGERETQYF. The CDR3 DNA is TGCGCCAGCAGCTGGGCCGGACTAGCGGGAGAAAGGGAGACCCAGTACTTC.